This T cell receptor (beta chain) was sequenced during a study of OX40 agonist ivuxolimab in advanced cancers. Broader study findings: Both CD4+ and CD8+ T cell populations in blood had undergone clonal expansion by week 6 at 0.1 to 3.0 mg/kg.

Only in-frame clones appear in the TCRdb table, and some are missing; sequencing was by immunoSEQ multiplex PCR. The sample includes about 83,000 clones, around 84% of them seen just once. As to this clone: The antigen is undetermined.

Trimming removed 4 bases from V and 2 bases from J; junction bases left unmatched: 13. Germline loops: CDR1 LGHNA, CDR2 YNFKEQ. The length of the CDR3 is 18 residues. The rearrangement links TRBV4-2 to TRBJ2-3, with 9 bases fitting TRBD2. Sequencing was performed on CD4+ or CD8+ T cells sorted from blood, taken in a trial of the OX40 agonist ivuxolimab. The source of this sequence is an adult with an advanced solid tumor such as melanoma, head and neck, liver or kidney cancer. CDR3 loop: CASSPRGAGGLDTDTQYF. The CDR3 DNA is TGTGCCAGCAGCCCCCGCGGGGCGGGGGGGTTGGACACAGATACGCAGTATTTT.